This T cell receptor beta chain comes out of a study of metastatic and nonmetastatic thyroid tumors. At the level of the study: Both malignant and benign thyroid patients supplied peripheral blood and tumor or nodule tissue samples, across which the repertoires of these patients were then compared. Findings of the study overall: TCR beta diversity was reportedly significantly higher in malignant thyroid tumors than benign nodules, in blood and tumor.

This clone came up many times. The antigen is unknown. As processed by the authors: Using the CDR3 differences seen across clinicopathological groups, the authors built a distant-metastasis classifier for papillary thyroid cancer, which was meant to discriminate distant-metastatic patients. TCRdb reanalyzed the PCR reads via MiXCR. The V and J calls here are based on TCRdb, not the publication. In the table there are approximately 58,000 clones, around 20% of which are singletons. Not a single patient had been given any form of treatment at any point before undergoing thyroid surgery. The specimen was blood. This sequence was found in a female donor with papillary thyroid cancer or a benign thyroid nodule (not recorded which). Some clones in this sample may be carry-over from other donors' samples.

The CDR3 is CSVDYGQGAAGELFF. The DNA for the CDR3 is TGCAGCGTTGATTATGGGCAGGGGGCGGCCGGGGAGCTGTTTTTT. The gene calls are TRBV29-1 and TRBJ2-2; 8 bases match TRBD1. The CDR3 contains 15 residues. Looked up from germline, CDR1 is SQVTM and CDR2 is ANQGSEA. Losses at the gene ends were 3 bases for V and 6 bases for J; bases not matched to a gene: 9.